This T cell receptor beta chain was identified in a study of OX40 agonist ivuxolimab in advanced cancers. Overall study: The drug used for patients, ivuxolimab, was an agonistic anti-OX40 (CD134) antibody. Patients were infused with ivuxolimab every 2 weeks at 0.01 to 10 mg/kg. Study findings and constraints: Expanded peripheral T cells had an undetermined antigen specificity.

Data came from immunoSEQ multiplex PCR; TCRdb stores just in-frame clones and leaves some out. The data show around 140,000 clones, about nine tenths seen once. Notes on this clone: The antigen is not known.

The germline gives CDR1 WNHNN, CDR2 SYGVQD (reference sequence). Unmatched junction bases numbered 5, after V lost 3 bases and J lost 4 bases. The CDR3 totals 16 residues. The material sequenced was CD4+ or CD8+ T cells sorted from blood, taken in a trial of the OX40 agonist ivuxolimab. The chain joins TRBV10-1 to TRBJ2-7; 14 positions match TRBD2. This clonotype originated in an adult with an advanced solid tumor such as melanoma, head and neck, liver or kidney cancer. In DNA form, the CDR3 reads TGCGCCAGCAGTGACCCCGGGACTAGCGGGAGTTACGAGCAGTACTTC. Its translation: CASSDPGTSGSYEQYF.